A selection of T cell receptor beta chains follows, all from one sample in a study of T cells in Graves' hyperthyroidism and ophthalmopathy. MiXCR was run by TCRdb on the multiplex PCR reads, yielding one entry per CDR3 protein. The repertoire consists of 500,000 to 650,000 distinct CDR3 sequences, with roughly 21% occurring once and the leading ten covering approximately 50%. Specimen: blood. The receptors stem from a man aged 35 to 55 with Graves' ophthalmopathy. CDR3s include the opening cysteine and the closing phenylalanine or tryptophan. A D gene is named only where the DNA matches it firmly. The size field is filled for only some rows; it gives once, few, many or a size class.

V	D	J	size	length	DNA	CDR3
TRBV9	.	TRBJ2-1	.	14	TGTGCCAGCACCCAAAGGGCGACACACAATGAGCAGTTCTTC	CASTQRATHNEQFF
TRBV5-1	TRBD2	TRBJ2-7	.	17	TGCGCCAGCAGCTTCCCGACCGGGACTAGCGGGTCCTACGAGCAGTACTTC	CASSFPTGTSGSYEQYF
TRBV7-9	.	TRBJ2-5	few	17	TGTGCCAGCAGCTTAGGTTTAGGGGGGGCCCAGCAAGAGACCCAGTACTTC	CASSLGLGGAQQETQYF
TRBV2	.	TRBJ2-1	few	12	TGTGCCAGCAGCACACAGGTAAATGAGCAGTTCTTC	CASSTQVNEQFF
TRBV27	TRBD2	TRBJ2-3	few	16	TGTGCCAGCAGTTTAATCGGGGGGGCTGGCACAGATACGCAGTATTTT	CASSLIGGAGTDTQYF
TRBV6-1	TRBD2	TRBJ2-1	.	15	TGTGCCAGCACCCAAAGCCCCAGCGGGAGTTATGAGCAGTCCTTC	CASTQSPSGSYEQSF
TRBV19	TRBD1	TRBJ2-3	once	14	TGTGCCAGTAGTTTCGGACAGGGCCCAGATACGCAGTATTTT	CASSFGQGPDTQYF
TRBV28	TRBD1	TRBJ2-7	many	15	TGTGCCAGCAGTTTAGTTCGGGACAGATCCTACGAGCAGTACTTC	CASSLVRDRSYEQYF
TRBV6-1	.	TRBJ1-6	many	11	TGTGCCAGCAGCTCCAATTCACCCCTCCACTTT	CASSSNSPLHF
TRBV9	TRBD1	TRBJ2-5	few	16	TGTGCCAGCAGCGTAGGTAAAGGGGGCTGGGAAGAGACCCAGTACTTC	CASSVGKGGWEETQYF
TRBV6-6	.	TRBJ2-4	.	15	TGTGCCAGCAGTTACTTGCCCCTAGCCAAAAACATTCAGTACTTC	CASSYLPLAKNIQYF
TRBV20-1	.	TRBJ2-3	many	14	TGCAGTGCTAGTCGTTGGGGGAGCACAGATACGCAGTATTTT	CSASRWGSTDTQYF
TRBV24-1	.	TRBJ2-3	.	14	TGTGCCACCAAGCCCGGTGCTAGCACAGATACGCAGTATTTT	CATKPGASTDTQYF
TRBV6-1	TRBD2	TRBJ2-1	many	17	TGTGCCAGCAGTCCCCCGAGACTAGCGGGAGAGGACTATGAGCAGTTCTTC	CASSPPRLAGEDYEQFF
TRBV3-1	TRBD1	TRBJ1-1	many	11	TGTGCCAGCAGCCGACAGGGTGAAGCTTTCTTT	CASSRQGEAFF
TRBV29-1	.	TRBJ2-4	.	13	TGCACCAGTGTCCCAGGAACCAAAAACATTCAGTACTTC	CTSVPGTKNIQYF
TRBV19	TRBD2	TRBJ2-1	.	16	TGTGCCAGTAACCCTAAGCCTAGCGGCATCTACAATGAGCAGTTCTTC	CASNPKPSGIYNEQFF
TRBV7-9	.	TRBJ2-7	.	14	TGTGCCAGCAGTCCCTGGGACTCCCCATACGAGCAGTACTTC	CASSPWDSPYEQYF
TRBV12-3/TRBV12-4	.	TRBJ1-2	many	15	TGTGCCAGCAGTTTTAGGGGGGCAGGGAACTATGGCTACACCTTC	CASSFRGAGNYGYTF
TRBV3-1	TRBD2	TRBJ2-7	.	15	TGTGCCAGCAGCCCCCCTGTTAGCGGGAAAAACGAGCAGTACTTC	CASSPPVSGKNEQYF
TRBV2	.	TRBJ2-5	few	13	TGTGCCAGCAGTGAACGGGGGCAAGAGACCCAGTACTTC	CASSERGQETQYF
TRBV7-2	.	TRBJ2-3	few	16	TGTGCCAGCAGCTTATACAGCGAGCATGCCACAGATACGCAGTATTTT	CASSLYSEHATDTQYF
TRBV20-1	.	TRBJ1-2	many	13	TGCAGTGCTAGGCCAGGGTTAGCCTATGGCTACACCTTC	CSARPGLAYGYTF
TRBV28	.	TRBJ2-7	many	11	TGTGCCAGCTCTAAAGAGACCGCCGAGTACTTC	CASSKETAEYF
TRBV11-2	.	TRBJ2-1	.	15	TGTGCCAGCAGCTTTGGGCGAAGGGGCTTGAATGAGCAGTTCTTC	CASSFGRRGLNEQFF
TRBV7-2	TRBD1	TRBJ1-6	many	13	TGTGCCAGCGGACAGGCATTATCCCGTCCCCTCCACTTT	CASGQALSRPLHF
TRBV20-1	.	TRBJ1-6	.	13	TGCAGTGCTAGCCCCAGGGCGAATTCACCCCTCCACTTT	CSASPRANSPLHF
TRBV12-3/TRBV12-4	TRBD1	TRBJ1-3	many	16	TGTGCCAGCAGTCTTGGACAGGGACGGTCTGGAAACACCATATATTTT	CASSLGQGRSGNTIYF
TRBV12-3/TRBV12-4	.	TRBJ2-1	many	12	TGTGCCAGCAGCCCGACAGACAATGAGCAGTTCTTC	CASSPTDNEQFF
TRBV19	TRBD1	TRBJ2-5	.	15	TGTGCCAGTAGGCTTACCGGGACAGGGAAAGAGACCCAGTACTTC	CASRLTGTGKETQYF
TRBV10-3	.	TRBJ2-7	many	17	TGTGCCATCAGCGGGGGAGAGGGAGTTGTAGGGTCTGACGAGCAGTACTTC	CAISGGEGVVGSDEQYF
TRBV7-7	.	TRBJ2-5	.	15	TGTGCTAGCAGCTTAGCGCAGGGCAGGCAAGAGACCCAGTACTTC	CASSLAQGRQETQYF
TRBV20-1	.	TRBJ2-3	few	13	TGCAGTGCTAGCGGGGCACGCACAGATACGCAGTATTTT	CSASGARTDTQYF
TRBV14	.	TRBJ1-4	few	16	TGTGCCAGCAGCCAAGTGACGGGGCTAGATAATGAAAAACTGTTTTTT	CASSQVTGLDNEKLFF
TRBV12-3/TRBV12-4	TRBD1	TRBJ2-2	many	16	TGTGCCAGCAGTACCCGGGACAGGGTTAACACCGGGGAGCTGTTTTTT	CASSTRDRVNTGELFF
TRBV28	.	TRBJ2-3	many	15	TGTGCCAGCAGTTCCCTGGACTATCCGACAGATACGCAGTATTTT	CASSSLDYPTDTQYF
TRBV6-2/TRBV6-3	TRBD2	TRBJ2-2	few	14	TGTGCCAGCAGTTGGACTAGGGGCACCGGGGAGCTGTTTTTT	CASSWTRGTGELFF
TRBV2	.	TRBJ1-6	.	13	TGTGCCAGCAGTTCAAAGGGAGTTTCACCCCTCCACTTT	CASSSKGVSPLHF
TRBV7-2	TRBD2	TRBJ2-7	.	21	TGTGCCAGCAGCTTACGGGGTCCGGGACTAGCGGTAACCGCTGGATACTACGAGCAGTACTTC	CASSLRGPGLAVTAGYYEQYF
TRBV28	TRBD2	TRBJ2-7	many	20	TGTGCCAGCAGTCCCGCCCGGACTGTGGGACTAGCGGGTCTTACCTACGAGCAGTACTTC	CASSPARTVGLAGLTYEQYF
TRBV19	.	TRBJ2-2	few	14	TGTGCCAGTAGTTTCCGGGGTGGGCGCGGGGAGCTGTTTTTT	CASSFRGGRGELFF
TRBV5-1	TRBD2	TRBJ2-2	.	15	TGCGCCAGCAGCGACGGGGGGGCCAACACCGGGGAGCTGTTTTTT	CASSDGGANTGELFF
TRBV2	.	TRBJ2-2	.	11	TGTGCCGGCAGTTTTAGGGGGGAGCTGTTTTTT	CAGSFRGELFF
TRBV10-3	TRBD1	TRBJ2-1	.	16	TGTGCCATCAGTGGAGGGGGCAGGAGTTCCTACAATGAGCAGTTCTTC	CAISGGGRSSYNEQFF
TRBV13	.	TRBJ2-7	few	15	TGTGCCAGCAGCCCCGGACGGCCCTCCCATGGCGAGCAGTACTTC	CASSPGRPSHGEQYF